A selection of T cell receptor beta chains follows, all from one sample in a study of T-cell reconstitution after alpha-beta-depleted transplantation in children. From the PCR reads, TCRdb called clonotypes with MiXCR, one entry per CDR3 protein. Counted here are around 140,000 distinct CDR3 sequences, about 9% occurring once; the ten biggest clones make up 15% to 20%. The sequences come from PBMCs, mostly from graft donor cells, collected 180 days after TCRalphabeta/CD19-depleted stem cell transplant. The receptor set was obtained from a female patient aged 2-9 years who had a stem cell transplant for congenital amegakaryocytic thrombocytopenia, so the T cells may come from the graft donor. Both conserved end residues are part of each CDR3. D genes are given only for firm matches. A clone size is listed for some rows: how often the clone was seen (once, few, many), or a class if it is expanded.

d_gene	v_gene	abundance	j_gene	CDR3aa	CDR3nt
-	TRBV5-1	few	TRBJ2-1	CASSLYGEFDEQFF	TGCGCCAGCAGCTTGTATGGGGAGTTTGATGAGCAGTTCTTC
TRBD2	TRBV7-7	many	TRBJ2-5	CASSKGLAGGGPRETQYF	TGTGCCAGCAGCAAGGGACTAGCGGGAGGAGGGCCGCGGGAGACCCAGTACTTC
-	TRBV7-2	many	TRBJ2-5	CASSTYQETQYF	TGTGCCAGCAGTACCTACCAGGAGACCCAGTACTTC
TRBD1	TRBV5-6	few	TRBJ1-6	CASTWDRRNSPLHF	TGTGCCAGCACCTGGGACAGGAGAAATTCACCCCTCCACTTT
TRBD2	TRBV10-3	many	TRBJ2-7	CAIDRTSGPYEQYF	TGTGCCATCGACCGGACTAGCGGTCCCTACGAGCAGTACTTC
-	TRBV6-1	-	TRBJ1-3	CASLAPGPSSGNTIYF	TGTGCCAGCCTTGCCCCGGGACCCAGCTCTGGAAACACCATATATTTT
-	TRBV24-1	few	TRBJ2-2	CATSDFSGNTGELFF	TGTGCCACCAGTGATTTTTCAGGGAACACCGGGGAGCTGTTTTTT
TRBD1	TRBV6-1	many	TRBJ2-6	CASSRTGGDGANVLTF	TGTGCCAGCAGTCGGACAGGGGGCGATGGGGCCAACGTCCTGACTTTC
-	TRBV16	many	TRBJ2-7	CASSRLRGGEQYF	TGTGCCAGCAGCCGTCTGAGGGGAGGCGAGCAGTACTTC
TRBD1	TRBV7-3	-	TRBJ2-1	CASSQDRGLYNEQFF	TGTGCCAGCAGCCAAGACAGGGGCCTTTACAATGAGCAGTTCTTC
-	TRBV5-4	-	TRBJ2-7	CASSLDRASEQYF	TGTGCCAGCAGCTTGGACAGGGCTTCCGAGCAGTACTTC
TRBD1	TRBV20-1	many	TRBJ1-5	CSASTPGGLNQPQHF	TGCAGTGCTTCAACCCCAGGGGGCCTCAATCAGCCCCAGCATTTT
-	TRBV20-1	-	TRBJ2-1	CSARGGGRPSYNEQFF	TGCAGTGCTAGAGGCGGTGGGAGGCCATCCTACAATGAGCAGTTCTTC
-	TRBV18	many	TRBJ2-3	CASSPISGTDTQYF	TGTGCCAGCTCACCAATCTCAGGCACAGATACGCAGTATTTT
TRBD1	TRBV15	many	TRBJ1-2	CATSYDYRGLTF	TGTGCCACCAGCTATGATTACAGGGGGCTAACCTTC
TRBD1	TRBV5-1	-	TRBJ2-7	CASSWGDRNYEQYF	TGCGCCAGCAGCTGGGGGGACAGGAATTACGAGCAGTACTTC
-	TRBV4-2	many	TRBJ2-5	CASSSGGYQETQYF	TGTGCCAGCAGCTCTGGGGGCTATCAAGAGACCCAGTACTTC
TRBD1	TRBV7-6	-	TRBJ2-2	CASSSDPSKMIHRGPHTGELFF	TGTGCCAGCAGCTCCGACCCGTCCAAAATGATTCACAGGGGGCCCCACACCGGGGAGCTGTTTTTT
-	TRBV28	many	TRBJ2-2	CASRSTNTGELFF	TGTGCCAGCAGAAGCACAAACACCGGGGAGCTGTTTTTT
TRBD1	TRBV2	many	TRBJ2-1	CASSDRGPGNEQFF	TGTGCCAGCAGCGACAGGGGGCCTGGCAATGAGCAGTTCTTC
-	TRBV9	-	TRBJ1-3	CASTTGGQAGNTIYF	TGTGCCAGCACCACCGGCGGGCAAGCTGGAAACACCATATATTTT
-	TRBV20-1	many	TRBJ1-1	CSARGYRDTEAFF	TGCAGTGCTAGAGGTTACAGGGACACTGAAGCTTTCTTT
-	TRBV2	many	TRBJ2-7	CASSVGYEQYF	TGTGCCAGCAGTGTTGGGTACGAGCAGTACTTC
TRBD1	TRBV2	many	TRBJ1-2	CAGRDRASYGYTF	TGTGCCGGACGAGACAGGGCATCCTATGGCTACACCTTC